Given below is one T cell receptor beta chain in context. Its antigen is as yet unknown. CDR3 size: 13 residues. Per germline, CDR1 SNHLY and CDR2 FYNNEI. TCRdb reprocessed the 5' RACE reads; each CDR3 protein has one entry and no DNA is given. In total, the table holds 350,000 to 450,000 distinct CDR3 sequences. The entry originates in a study of T cells expressing NK-cell markers. The overall study: HCMV seropositivity characterized most of the eight sequenced donors, and seronegativity one. Study-wide findings and caveats: The CD3+CD56-NKG2C+ fraction of a few donors was likewise dominated by these clonotypes. About six donors carried dominant NKG2C+ clonotypes that made up roughly 1.0-7.0% of their CD8+ T cells.

The chain employs TRBV2 and TRBJ1-4. The sequenced sample consisted of blood T cells: a sorted CD56 or NKG2C T cell subset, CD4+ or CD8+ T cells, or bulk PBMC T cells (not recorded which). This TCR derives from a man aged 18-70 years in good health. The CDR3 loop is CASSELTNEKLFF.